A single sample is the source of the 23 T cell receptor beta chains below, sequenced in a study of cytomegalovirus exposure and HLA in healthy donors. The PCR made use of 60 Vbeta and 13 Jbeta primers. This table comes from immunoSEQ multiplex PCR, and its TCRdb copy is limited to in-frame clones, with some not included. The repertoire holds 110,000 or so clones, with around four fifths as singletons. Sequencing used PBMCs. The receptors derive from a man in his forties in good health and CMV-seronegative.

The chain links TRBV28 to TRBJ2-4; D possibly corresponds to TRBD2 (6 bases). Looked up from germline, CDR1 is MDHEN and CDR2 is SYDVKM. Trimming left V 2 bases short and J 1 base short, with 9 bases between. The CDR3 length is 15 residues. The CDR3 sequence: CASSLGGIAKNIQYF. The CDR3 coding sequence is TGTGCCAGCAGTTTAGGGGGGATTGCCAAAAACATTCAGTACTTC.

The chain employs TRBV5-6 and TRBJ2-5; 12 bases match TRBD2. This CDR3 region has 16 residues. Germline CDR1 is SGHDT and CDR2 is YYEEEE. The V and J ends lost 4 bases and 0 bases, in that order; junction bases with no gene match: 4. The CDR3 nucleotides are TGTGCCAGCAGCCTCGGACTAGCGGGGTACCAAGAGACCCAGTACTTC. Translation gives CASSLGLAGYQETQYF.

The chain couples TRBV9 to TRBJ1-2; 7 positions match TRBD1. The CDR3 is 16 amino acids. Losses at the gene ends were 2 bases for V and 2 bases for J; bases not matched to a gene: 9. Germline V gene sequence: CDR1 SGDLS, CDR2 YYNGEE. DNA for the CDR3: TGTGCCAGCAGCGTTACCCTGAAGACAGGGAACTATGGCTACACCTTC. Translation: CASSVTLKTGNYGYTF.

The rearrangement links TRBV10-3 to TRBJ1-4; D is possibly TRBD1 (6 bases). Germline CDR1 reads ENHRY; CDR2 reads SYGVKD. The CDR3 totals 13 residues. Trimming pared 5 bases from V and 8 bases from J, leaving 12 bases between. This chain's CDR3 is CAISNRVDEKLFF. CDR3 nucleotide sequence: TGTGCCATCAGTAACAGGGTGGACGAAAAACTGTTTTTT.

This sequence joins TRBV29-1 and TRBJ1-2, with D hard to call. V was cut by 6 bases and J by 1 base, with 12 bases left in between. The CDR3 is 13 amino acids. CDR1 is SQVTM and CDR2 is ANQGSEA in the germline V gene. The CDR3 DNA reads TGCAGCGTCGCCGTGGACTATAACTATGGCTACACCTTC. Translated: CSVAVDYNYGYTF.

CDR3 sequence reads: CASAAWQSNTGELFF. CDR3 DNA: TGTGCCAGCGCTGCATGGCAGTCTAACACCGGGGAGCTGTTTTTT. V gene TRBV5-5 combines with J gene TRBJ2-2; no firm D call. The V end was cut by 7 bases, the J end by 2 bases, with 15 bases between. The germline CDR1 and CDR2 sequences are SGHKS and YYEKEE (reference sequence). The CDR3 has 15 amino acids.

The table lists this clone with a count of one. CDR3 protein: CASSDQMNTEAFF. The CDR3 coding sequence is TGTGCCAGCAGTGATCAGATGAACACTGAAGCTTTCTTT. V and J are TRBV2 and TRBJ1-1; D is undetermined. The CDR3 is 13 amino acids. Germline CDR1 is SNHLY and CDR2 is FYNNEI. V lost 3 bases, J lost 0 bases, and 5 bases lay in between.

This chain connects TRBV28 to TRBJ1-5, with a weak D call TRBD1 (5 bases). The CDR3 extends over 14 amino acids. V lost 3 bases and J 6 bases, leaving 12 bases between the germline ends. CDR1 MDHEN and CDR2 SYDVKM come from the germline V gene. The CDR3 nucleotides read TGTGCCAGCAGTTTGAAGGGGTACGGTCAGCCCCAGCATTTT. It is translated as CASSLKGYGQPQHF.

This clone was seen more than once but under ten times. The J gene is TRBJ2-5, the V gene TRBV7-8; D is unresolved. TRBJ2-7 explains the end of the DNA better; the J call may be wrong. Germline CDR1 SGHVS, CDR2 FQNEAQ. This CDR3 is built from 16 residues. The CDR3 DNA follows: TGTGCCAGCAGCTTGCCCAGAAAGGAAACCAACTACGAGCAGTACTTC. Translation gives CASSLPRKETNYEQYF.

The V gene is TRBV30, the J gene TRBJ2-3; possible D gene TRBD1, 7 bases. The germline gives CDR1 GTSNPN, CDR2 SVGIG (reference sequence). The germline V and J ends were trimmed by 4 bases and 5 bases, with 19 bases remaining between them. This CDR3 contains 15 residues. CDR3 bases: TGTGCCTGGAACCTACGGCAGGGGGGTGGAGATACGCAGTATTTT. Protein product: CAWNLRQGGGDTQYF.

This clone has a handful of counts. This chain connects TRBV2 to TRBJ2-5; 7 bases map to TRBD2. CDR3 length: 14 amino acids. The germline gives CDR1 SNHLY, CDR2 FYNNEI. The V segment lost 6 bases and the J segment 5 bases; nucleotides outside the gene matches: 9. The CDR3 spells CASSGSGFAETQYF. The CDR3 DNA reads as TGTGCCAGCAGCGGTAGCGGGTTTGCGGAGACCCAGTACTTC. The variable domain in full, with the rest retrieved from reference TRBV2 and TRBJ2-5, is EPEVTQTPSHQVTQMGQEVILRCVPISNHLYFYWYRQILGQKVEFLVSFYNNEISEKSEIFDDQFSVERPDGSNFTLKIRSTKLEDSAMYFCASSGSGFAETQYFGPGTRLLVL.

This chain uses TRBV5-5 with TRBJ2-7; D uncertain. V lost 0 bases to trimming and J lost 4 bases, with 8 bases between them. Germline V CDR1 and CDR2: SGHKS, YYEKEE (reference sequence). The CDR3 has 13 amino acids. The CDR3, as DNA: TGTGCCAGCAGCTTGGGCGGCCTTTACGAGCAGTACTTC. It specifies CASSLGGLYEQYF.

The chain carries TRBV9 and TRBJ1-6; D might be TRBD1 (5 bases). Trimming shortened V by 4 bases and J by 6 bases, and 14 bases separated the two germline ends. CDR1 and CDR2 (germline): SGDLS, YYNGEE. The CDR3 loop spans 15 amino acids. In DNA form, the CDR3 reads TGTGCCAGCAGCAGAACCGGGACTTCTAATTCACCCCTCCACTTT. As protein: CASSRTGTSNSPLHF.

The genes are TRBV9 and TRBJ1-4; D remains unclear. The V gene lost 1 base and the J gene lost 3 bases, with 7 bases spanning the gap. CDR3 length equals 14 residues. The germline V gene has CDR1 SGDLS and CDR2 YYNGEE. For the CDR3, the DNA is TGTGCCAGCAGCGTATCGGGATCTAATGAAAAACTGTTTTTT. Translating gives CASSVSGSNEKLFF.

This sequence joins TRBV19 and TRBJ1-6, with TRBD1 identical over 7 bases. The ends lost 4 bases at V and 7 bases at J; junction bases unmatched: 4. From germline, CDR1 is LNHDA and CDR2 SQIVND (reference sequence). The length of the CDR3 is 14 residues. The CDR3 region has the DNA TGTGCCAGTAGTAAGGGGGCGGCAAATTCACCCCTCCACTTT. It encodes CASSKGAANSPLHF.

The rearrangement uses TRBV5-5 and TRBJ2-1, with 8 positions matching TRBD2. This CDR3 has 15 residues. Germline CDR1 SGHKS, CDR2 YYEKEE (reference sequence). After removal of 2 bases from V and 6 bases from J, the junction contained 7 bases not matched to a gene. CDR3 in amino acids: CASSFGSAGVNEQFF. CDR3 nucleotide sequence: TGTGCCAGCAGCTTTGGCTCAGCGGGAGTCAATGAGCAGTTCTTC. Using reference TRBV5-5 and TRBJ2-1 for the parts outside the CDR3, the full variable domain is DAGVTQSPTHLIKTRGQQVTLRCSPISGHKSVSWYQQVLGQGPQFIFQYYEKEERGRGNFPDRFSARQFPNYSSELNVNALLLGDSALYLCASSFGSAGVNEQFFGPGTRLTVL.

This clone is a singleton in its sample. The chain links TRBV5-1 to TRBJ2-1, with 7 bases identical to TRBD2. Germline lookup yields CDR1 SGHRS and CDR2 YFSETQ. The V and J ends lost 5 bases and 5 bases, in that order; junction bases with no gene match: 10. This CDR3 contains 15 residues. The CDR3 is CASSNAGARNNEQFF. In DNA, the CDR3 is TGCGCCAGCAGTAATGCGGGAGCTAGGAACAATGAGCAGTTCTTC.

As to this clone: Other DNA sequences in the sample encode the same CDR3. This chain connects TRBV10-3 to TRBJ1-1; D not resolved. Germline CDR1 and CDR2: ENHRY and SYGVKD. The CDR3 sequence is 13 residues long. The germline V and J ends were trimmed by 4 bases and 4 bases, with 10 bases remaining between them. The DNA of the CDR3 is TGTGCCATCAGTGGGGGAGATAGCACTGAAGCTTTCTTT. Residues: CAISGGDSTEAFF.

J is TRBJ2-3 and V is TRBV9, with 11 bases lining up with TRBD1. The CDR3 runs to 16 residues. V was clipped by 4 bases and J by 8 bases; unmatched bases: 12. Germline V gives CDR1 SGDLS, CDR2 YYNGEE. CDR3: CASSLTGTGGSGTQYF. CDR3 nucleotide sequence: TGTGCCAGCAGCCTCACCGGGACAGGGGGTTCAGGTACGCAGTATTTT.

The chain is built from TRBV2 and TRBJ1-6; 11 bases are a match to TRBD1. This CDR3 has 15 residues. Germline values: CDR1 SNHLY, CDR2 FYNNEI. V shed 4 bases, J shed 10 bases, and the junction held 6 bases outside the gene matches. The CDR3: CASSASGTGGSPLHF. DNA for the CDR3: TGTGCCAGCAGTGCCTCCGGGACAGGGGGATCACCCCTCCACTTT.

V gene TRBV10-1 combines with J gene TRBJ2-1, with a tentative D call TRBD1 (5 bases). Germline lookup yields CDR1 WNHNN and CDR2 SYGVQD (reference sequence). Trimming stripped 4 bases from V and 8 bases from J, with 12 bases between. The CDR3 is 13 amino acids. In DNA, the CDR3 is TGCGCCAGCAGTGTAGGGGATGGGGATGAGCAGTTCTTC. This gives the protein CASSVGDGDEQFF.

The chain combines TRBV4-1 with TRBJ1-2; D is unclear. The CDR3 is 14 amino acids. Looked up from germline, CDR1 is MGHRA and CDR2 is YSYEKL. The germline V and J ends were trimmed by 3 bases and 3 bases, with 11 bases remaining between them. The CDR3 DNA follows: TGCGCCAGCAGCCAGGCCCCGAGGGACTATGGCTACACCTTC. This gives the protein CASSQAPRDYGYTF.

V and J are TRBV27 and TRBJ2-7, with 7 bases fitting TRBD1. Germline trimming cut 9 bases from V and 0 bases from J; bases unmatched to any gene: 5. Germline CDR1 and CDR2: MNHEY and SMNVEV (reference sequence). This CDR3 is 13 amino acids long. This CDR3 reads CASSGQTSYEQYF. In DNA, the CDR3 is TGTGCCAGTTCGGGACAGACCTCCTACGAGCAGTACTTC.